This T cell receptor beta chain originates from a study of siplizumab effects on memory and regulatory T cells. Study observations and caveats: In controls, about 28% of mappable alloreactive CD4+ clones were Treg-derived on average, versus 68.8% with siplizumab.

Assay: immunoSEQ multiplex PCR; the TCRdb copy retains only in-frame clones and omits some. The table has under 100,000 clones, 85% to 95% seen once; the top ten hold approximately 1.5%. V was shortened by 2 bases and J by 0 bases, with 12 bases between the two germline ends. Germline assignment: CDR1 WSHSY and CDR2 SAAADI. This CDR3 contains 16 residues. As for this clone: Its antigen is unidentified.

The chain combines TRBV10-2 with TRBJ2-3; either TRBD1 or TRBD2 may fit D (5 bases each). The origin of this receptor is a human donor in good health. The sequenced sample consisted of non-Treg CD4+ T cells sorted from blood. CDR3 amino acids: CASSEGPGPSTDTQYF. The CDR3 DNA reads TGCGCCAGCAGTGAGGGCCCGGGACCGAGCACAGATACGCAGTATTTT.